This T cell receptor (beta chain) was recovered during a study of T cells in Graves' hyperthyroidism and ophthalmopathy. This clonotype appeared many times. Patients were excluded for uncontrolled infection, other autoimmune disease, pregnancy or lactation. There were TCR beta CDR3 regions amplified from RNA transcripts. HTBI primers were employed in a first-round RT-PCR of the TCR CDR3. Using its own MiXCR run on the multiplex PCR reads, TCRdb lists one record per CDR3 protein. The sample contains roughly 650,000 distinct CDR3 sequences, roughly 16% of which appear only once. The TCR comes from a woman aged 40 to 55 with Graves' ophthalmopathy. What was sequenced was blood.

The CDR3 nucleotides read TGTGCCAGCAGCTACGATGGTTTCCGGGACCAGCAGCCCCAGCATTTT. It encodes CASSYDGFRDQQPQHF. The rearrangement joins TRBV6-2 or TRBV6-3 to TRBJ1-5, with D possibly TRBD1 on 5 matching bases. Germline assignment: CDR1 MNHEY and CDR2 SVGEGT. The CDR3 consists of 16 residues. Trimming pared 6 bases from V and 7 bases from J, leaving 22 bases between.